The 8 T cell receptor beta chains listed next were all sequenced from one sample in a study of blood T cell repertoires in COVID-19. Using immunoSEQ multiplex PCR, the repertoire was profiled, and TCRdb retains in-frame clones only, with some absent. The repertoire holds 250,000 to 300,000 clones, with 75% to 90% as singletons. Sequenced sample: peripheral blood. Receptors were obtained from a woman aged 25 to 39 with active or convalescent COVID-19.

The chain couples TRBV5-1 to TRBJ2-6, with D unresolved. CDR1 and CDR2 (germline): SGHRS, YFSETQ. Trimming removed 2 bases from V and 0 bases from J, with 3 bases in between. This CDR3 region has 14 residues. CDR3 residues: CASSFSSGANVLTF. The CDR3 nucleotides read TGCGCCAGCAGCTTCAGCTCTGGGGCCAACGTCCTGACTTTC.

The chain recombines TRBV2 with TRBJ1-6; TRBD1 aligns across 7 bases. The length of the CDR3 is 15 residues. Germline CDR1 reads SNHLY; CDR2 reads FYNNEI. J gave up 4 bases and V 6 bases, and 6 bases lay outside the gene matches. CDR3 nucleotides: TGTGCCAGCAGCCCCCGGGACAGTTATAATTCACCCCTCCACTTT. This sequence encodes CASSPRDSYNSPLHF.

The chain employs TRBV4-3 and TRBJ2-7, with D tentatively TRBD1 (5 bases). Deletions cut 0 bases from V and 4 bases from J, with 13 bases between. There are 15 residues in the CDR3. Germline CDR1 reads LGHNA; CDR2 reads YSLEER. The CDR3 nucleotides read TGCGCCAGCAGCCAAGATGGGGCAGGGTTTTACGAGCAGTACTTC. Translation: CASSQDGAGFYEQYF.

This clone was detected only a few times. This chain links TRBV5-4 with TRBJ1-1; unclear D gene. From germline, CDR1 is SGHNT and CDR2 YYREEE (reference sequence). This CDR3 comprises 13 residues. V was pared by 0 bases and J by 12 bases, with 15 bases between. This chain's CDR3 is CASSLAGVFGTFF. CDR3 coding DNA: TGTGCCAGCAGCTTGGCCGGGGTCTTTGGGACTTTCTTT.

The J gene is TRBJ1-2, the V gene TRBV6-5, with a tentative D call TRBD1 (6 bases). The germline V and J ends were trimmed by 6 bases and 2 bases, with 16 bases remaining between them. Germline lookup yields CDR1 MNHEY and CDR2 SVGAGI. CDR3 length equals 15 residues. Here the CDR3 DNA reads TGTGCCAGCAGCCGGGAGGGGGGCCCAAACTATGGCTACACCTTC. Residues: CASSREGGPNYGYTF.

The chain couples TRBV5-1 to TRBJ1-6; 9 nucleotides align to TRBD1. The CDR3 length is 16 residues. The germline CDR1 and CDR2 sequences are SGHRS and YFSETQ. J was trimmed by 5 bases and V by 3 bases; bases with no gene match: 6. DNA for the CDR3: TGCGCCAGCAGCTCTGCCGGGACAGGGAATAATTCACCCCTCCACTTT. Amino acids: CASSSAGTGNNSPLHF.

CDR3 in amino acids: CASRRTTSDNTGELFF. CDR3 nucleotide sequence: TGTGCCAGCAGACGCACGACTAGCGATAACACCGGGGAGCTGTTTTTT. This chain connects TRBV28 to TRBJ2-2, with 8 bases identical to TRBD2. This CDR3 has 16 residues. Germline loops: CDR1 MDHEN, CDR2 SYDVKM. Trimming took 6 bases from V and 2 from J; bases not matched to a gene: 8.

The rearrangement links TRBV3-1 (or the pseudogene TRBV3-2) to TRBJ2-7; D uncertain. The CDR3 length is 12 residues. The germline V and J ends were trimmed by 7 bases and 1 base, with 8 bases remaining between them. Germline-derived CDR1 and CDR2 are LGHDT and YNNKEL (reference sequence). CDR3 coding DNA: TGTGCCAGCACAACAGATTCCTACGAGCAGTACTTC. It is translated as CASTTDSYEQYF.